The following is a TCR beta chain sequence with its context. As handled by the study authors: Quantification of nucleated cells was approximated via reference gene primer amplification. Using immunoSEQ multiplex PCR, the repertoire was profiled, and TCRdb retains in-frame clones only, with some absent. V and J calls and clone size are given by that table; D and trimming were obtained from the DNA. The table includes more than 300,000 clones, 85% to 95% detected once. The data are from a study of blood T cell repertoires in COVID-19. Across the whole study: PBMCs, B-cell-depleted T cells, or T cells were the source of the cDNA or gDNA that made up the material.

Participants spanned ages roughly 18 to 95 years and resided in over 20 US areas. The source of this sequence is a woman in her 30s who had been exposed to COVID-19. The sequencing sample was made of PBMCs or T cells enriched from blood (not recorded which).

DNA of the CDR3: TGTGCCAGCTCACCGCGAGGACAGGGGGACTCTGGAAACACCATATATTTT. Encoded protein: CASSPRGQGDSGNTIYF. This chain connects TRBV18 to TRBJ1-3, with 10 bases fitting TRBD1. Germline trimming cut 3 bases from V and 0 bases from J; bases unmatched to any gene: 5. The CDR3 has 17 amino acids. Germline CDR1 is KGHSH and CDR2 is LQKENI.